Reported below is one T cell receptor (beta chain). This entry is derived from a study of T cell changes during pregnancy in multiple sclerosis. The CDR3 sequence is 15 residues long. V lost 0 bases and J lost 6; bases outside the gene matches: 9. Germline V gives CDR1 SGHRS, CDR2 YFSETQ. Repertoires were generated with immunoSEQ multiplex PCR, while TCRdb's copy carries only in-frame clones and drops some. The sample lists approximately 100,000 clones; 90% to 95% were seen once. This sequence was found in a female donor with multiple sclerosis, enrolled in a pregnancy study. This chain uses TRBV5-1 with TRBJ2-7; 7 bases align to TRBD1. Sequenced material: peripheral blood, taken in the third trimester of pregnancy. The CDR3 loop is CASSLGPGQPGEQYF. The CDR3 DNA is TGCGCCAGCAGCTTGGGGCCGGGACAGCCTGGCGAGCAGTACTTC.